The 18 T cell receptor beta chains in this list originate from one sample, sequenced in a study of T cell responses to AZD1222 COVID-19 vaccine. Using immunoSEQ multiplex PCR, the repertoire was profiled, and TCRdb retains in-frame clones only, with some absent. The sample contains under 100,000 clones, under 95% of which appear only once. This specimen was peripheral blood, taken on day 0 of MenACWY control vaccination. The receptors shown here come from an adult in good health.

This rearrangement joins TRBV12-2 to TRBJ2-7; TRBD2 is the table's D call, not checked against the DNA. TRBV12-2 is shown as a pseudogene. The CDR3 runs to 15 residues. The CDR3 region has the DNA TGTGCAAGTCGCTTGCAGCGGGAGGGGGGCTACGAGCAGTACTTC. Residues: CASRLQREGGYEQYF.

This clone appeared a single time. This chain links TRBV5-1 with TRBJ2-5; TRBD2 aligns across 11 bases. V trimming: 0 bases; J trimming: 0 bases; junction bases outside the gene matches: 4. The V gene's germline CDR1 is SGHRS and CDR2 YFSETQ. The CDR3 sequence is 17 residues long. The CDR3 here is CASSLGSSGGYQETQYF. Written as DNA, the CDR3 is TGCGCCAGCAGCTTGGGGTCTAGCGGGGGGTACCAAGAGACCCAGTACTTC.

This CDR3 reads CASAKQGAGDTIYF. The CDR3 DNA is TGTGCCAGCGCCAAGCAGGGGGCCGGGGACACCATATATTTT. This chain uses TRBV9 with TRBJ1-3, with 8 positions matching TRBD1. Germline values: CDR1 SGDLS, CDR2 YYNGEE. Losses at the gene ends were 7 bases for V and 8 bases for J; bases not matched to a gene: 11. This CDR3 has 14 amino acids.

Worth noting for this clone: The junction differs from germline at one of its ends, possibly a read error. The chain is built from TRBV3-1 (or the pseudogene TRBV3-2) and TRBJ1-3; TRBD1 might be the D (5 bases). The CDR3 spans 13 residues. CDR1 is LGHDT, CDR2 YNNKEL, per germline (reference sequence). Here the CDR3 reads CASSLGAASGVHF. The DNA of the CDR3 is TGTGCCAGCAGCCTAGGAGCGGCCTCGGGGGTTCATTTT.

This chain links TRBV7-6 with TRBJ2-1; 12 bases fit TRBD2. V dropped 5 bases and J dropped 5; count of bases not matched to a gene: 10. CDR1 and CDR2 (germline): SGHVS, FNYEAQ. The CDR3 is 17 amino acids. CDR3 in DNA: TGTGCCAGCAGCCAGCCCCCTAGCGGGAGGGCCAACAATGAGCAGTTCTTC. Its protein product is CASSQPPSGRANNEQFF. The entire variable domain, with the rest obtained from reference TRBV7-6 and TRBJ2-1, is as follows: GAGVSQSPRYKVTKRGQDVALRCDPISGHVSLYWYRQALGQGPEFLTYFNYEAQQDKSGLPNDRFSAERPEGSISTLTIQRTEQRDSAMYRCASSQPPSGRANNEQFFGPGTRLTVL.

The chain links TRBV30 to TRBJ2-7; D unclear. Per germline, CDR1 GTSNPN and CDR2 SVGIG (reference sequence). V was cut by 2 bases and J by 2 bases, with 7 bases left in between. The CDR3 runs 12 residues. The chain's CDR3 is CAWSLPPYEQYF. The CDR3 bases are TGTGCCTGGAGTCTCCCCCCCTACGAGCAGTACTTC. Full variable domain (remainder filled in from reference TRBV30 and TRBJ2-7): SQTIHQWPATLVQPVGSPLSLECTVEGTSNPNLYWYRQAAGRGLQLLFYSVGIGQISSEVPQNLSASRPQDRQFILSSKKLLLSDSGFYLCAWSLPPYEQYFGPGTRLTVT.

The genes are TRBV28 and TRBJ1-2; a possible D gene is TRBD1 (5 bases). The germline V gene encodes CDR1 MDHEN and CDR2 SYDVKM. V lost 6 bases, J lost 6 bases, and 17 bases lay in between. The CDR3 runs to 14 residues. This chain's CDR3 is CASRVEGRINGYTF. The CDR3, as DNA: TGTGCCAGCAGAGTGGAGGGGAGAATCAATGGCTACACCTTC.

The chain is built from TRBV6-2 or TRBV6-3 and TRBJ1-1, with 11 positions matching TRBD1. Germline-derived CDR1 and CDR2 are MNHEY and SVGEGT. The CDR3 extends over 15 amino acids. Losses at the gene ends were 4 bases for V and 5 bases for J; bases not matched to a gene: 6. In DNA form, the CDR3 reads TGTGCCAGCAGTTCCGAGGACAGGGGGCGGACTGAAGCTTTCTTT. This encodes CASSSEDRGRTEAFF.

The rearrangement uses TRBV18 and TRBJ1-1; D uncertain. Germline CDR1 reads KGHSH; CDR2 reads LQKENI. V was cut by 3 bases and J by 1 base, with 9 bases left in between. CDR3 size: 14 residues. The CDR3 sequence: CASSPGQQNTEAFF. CDR3 bases: TGTGCCAGCTCACCCGGCCAGCAGAACACTGAAGCTTTCTTT.

The chain links TRBV6-7 to TRBJ2-7; D remains ambiguous. TRBV6-7 is filed as an ORF, its function uncertain. The length of the CDR3 is 16 residues. V lost 2 bases to trimming and J lost 4 bases, with 18 bases between them. CDR3 coding DNA: TGTGCCAGCAGTTACGGGCACAAAAAGACTTTTTACGAGCAGTACTTC. Translation: CASSYGHKKTFYEQYF.

V usage is TRBV19 and J usage is TRBJ1-5, with 9 nucleotides matching TRBD1. This CDR3 is built from 15 residues. Trimming removed 5 bases from V and 3 bases from J; junction bases left unmatched: 5. The germline CDR1 and CDR2 sequences are LNHDA and SQIVND (reference sequence). CDR3 residues: CASSGQGLDNQPQHF. The DNA of the CDR3 is TGTGCCAGTAGTGGACAGGGGTTAGACAATCAGCCCCAGCATTTT.

The chain links TRBV9 to TRBJ2-1; 13 nucleotides agree with TRBD2. J lost 8 bases, V lost 4 bases, and 6 bases had no gene match. This CDR3 is built from 15 residues. The germline gives CDR1 SGDLS, CDR2 YYNGEE. The CDR3 nucleotides are TGTGCCAGCAGCACTAGCGGGGGGGCTTACGATGAGCAGTTCTTC. As protein: CASSTSGGAYDEQFF.

The V and J genes are TRBV2 and TRBJ2-7; the D gene is possibly TRBD1 (5 bases). The V gene lost 0 bases and the J gene lost 3 bases, with 9 bases spanning the gap. The CDR3 length is 14 residues. Germline V gene sequence: CDR1 SNHLY, CDR2 FYNNEI. The CDR3 DNA is TGTGCCAGCAGTGAAGCCGGCAGGGACTACGAGCAGTACTTC. This sequence encodes CASSEAGRDYEQYF. Full variable domain (remainder filled in from reference TRBV2 and TRBJ2-7): EPEVTQTPSHQVTQMGQEVILRCVPISNHLYFYWYRQILGQKVEFLVSFYNNEISEKSEIFDDQFSVERPDGSNFTLKIRSTKLEDSAMYFCASSEAGRDYEQYFGPGTRLTVT.

The genes are TRBV6-5 and TRBJ2-5; D is ambiguous. V was cut by 5 bases and J by 4 bases, with 5 bases left in between. Germline-derived CDR1 and CDR2 are MNHEY and SVGAGI. The CDR3 is 11 residues long. DNA for the CDR3: TGTGCCAGCAGTACTACAGAGACCCAGTACTTC. It yields the protein CASSTTETQYF.

This chain uses TRBV5-1 with TRBJ2-1, with a weak D call TRBD2 (6 bases). V shed 4 bases and J shed 7 bases, with 9 bases lying between them. This CDR3 spans 12 amino acids. Germline V gene lookup returns CDR1 SGHRS and CDR2 YFSETQ. The CDR3 DNA reads TGCGCCAGCAGCATTGGAGGGAATGAGCAGTTCTTC. This encodes CASSIGGNEQFF. The full variable domain, in which reference TRBV5-1 and TRBJ2-1 provide the parts outside the CDR3, is KAGVTQTPRYLIKTRGQQVTLSCSPISGHRSVSWYQQTPGQGLQFLFEYFSETQRNKGNFPGRFSGRQFSNSRSEMNVSTLELGDSALYLCASSIGGNEQFFGPGTRLTVL.

The V call is TRBV29-1, the J call TRBJ2-1; 8 positions match TRBD1. CDR3 length: 19 residues. V was pared by 3 bases and J by 1 base, with 17 bases of the junction left unmatched. Germline values: CDR1 SQVTM, CDR2 ANQGSEA. CDR3 sequence: CSVDEGQGASFTSYNEQFF. In DNA, the CDR3 is TGCAGCGTTGACGAGGGCCAGGGGGCGTCTTTTACTTCCTACAATGAGCAGTTCTTC.

CDR3 bases: TGTGCCAGCAGCGTAGTGGAGGGCGCGGGAAACACCATATATTTT. Its translation: CASSVVEGAGNTIYF. J is TRBJ1-3 and V is TRBV9, with D uncertain. This CDR3 contains 15 residues. Trimming removed 0 bases from V and 4 bases from J, with 11 bases in between. The germline V gene has CDR1 SGDLS and CDR2 YYNGEE. Full variable domain (missing parts from reference TRBV9 and TRBJ1-3): DSGVTQTPKHLITATGQRVTLRCSPRSGDLSVYWYQQSLDQGLQFLIQYYNGEERAKGNILERFSAQQFPDLHSELNLSSLELGDSALYFCASSVVEGAGNTIYFGEGSWLTVV.

This chain links TRBV19 with TRBJ2-2; D remains ambiguous. V shed 6 bases and J shed 0 bases, with 14 bases lying between them. The CDR3 has 16 amino acids. Germline CDR1 reads LNHDA; CDR2 reads SQIVND (reference sequence). CDR3 region: CASSLSHVTNTGELFF. The CDR3 nucleotides read TGTGCCAGTAGCCTAAGCCACGTTACGAACACCGGGGAGCTGTTTTTT.